This TCR beta chain derives from a study of cytomegalovirus exposure and HLA in healthy donors. Whole-study results and caveats: Highly shared sequence variants in one cluster were likely a sequencing artifact. Using a false discovery rate of 0.05, a later analysis showed that 15,000 to 20,000 TCR beta sequences were associated with HLA alleles. Prior analysis indicated that the majority of TCR beta V segments exhibited productivity approximately 87% or approximately 30% of the time. TRBV6-2, TRBV6-3 and some other V segments were unresolvable in 87-base-pair reads.

60 Vbeta and 13 Jbeta primers were used in PCR. Produced via immunoSEQ multiplex PCR; TCRdb's table is partial and in-frame only. The table lists some 190,000 clones, around 76% of them singletons. Comments on this clone: The target antigen is unknown.

The CDR3 loop spans 15 amino acids. Germline loops: CDR1 LNHDA, CDR2 SQIVND (reference sequence). Trimming shortened V by 6 bases and J by 7 bases, and 18 bases separated the two germline ends. What was sequenced was PBMCs. The sequence came from a woman in her twenties or thirties in good health and CMV-seropositive. The chain is built from TRBV19 and TRBJ1-4; D is possibly TRBD1 (5 bases). CDR3 sequence: CASSGIGGGGEKLFF. The CDR3 DNA follows: TGTGCCAGTAGCGGTATAGGTGGGGGAGGTGAAAAACTGTTTTTT.